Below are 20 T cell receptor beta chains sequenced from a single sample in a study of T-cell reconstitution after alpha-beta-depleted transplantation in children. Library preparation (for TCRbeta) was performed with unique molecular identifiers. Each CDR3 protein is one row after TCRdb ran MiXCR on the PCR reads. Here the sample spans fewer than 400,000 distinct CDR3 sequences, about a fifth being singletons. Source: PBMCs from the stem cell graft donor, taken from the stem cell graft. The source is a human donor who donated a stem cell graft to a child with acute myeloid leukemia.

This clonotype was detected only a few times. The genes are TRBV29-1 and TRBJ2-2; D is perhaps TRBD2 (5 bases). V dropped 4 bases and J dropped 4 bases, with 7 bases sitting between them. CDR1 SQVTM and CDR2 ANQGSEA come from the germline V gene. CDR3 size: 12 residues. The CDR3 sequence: CSVGGRTGELFF. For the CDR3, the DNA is TGCAGCGTTGGAGGGCGCACCGGGGAGCTGTTTTTT.

The CDR3 reads CASTPDSNMNEQFF. DNA for the CDR3: TGTGCCAGCACCCCGGACTCCAACATGAATGAGCAGTTCTTC. The V and J genes are TRBV5-6 and TRBJ2-1; D may be TRBD2 (5 bases). The germline V and J ends were trimmed by 6 bases and 7 bases, with 17 bases remaining between them. The CDR3 covers 14 residues. Germline CDR1 is SGHDT and CDR2 is YYEEEE.

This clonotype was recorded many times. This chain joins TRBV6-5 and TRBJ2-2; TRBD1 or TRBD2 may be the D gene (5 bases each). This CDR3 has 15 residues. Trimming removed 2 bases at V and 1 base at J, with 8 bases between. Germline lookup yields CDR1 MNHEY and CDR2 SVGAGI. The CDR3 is CASSYAGRNTGELFF. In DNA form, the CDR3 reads TGTGCCAGCAGTTACGCAGGGAGGAACACCGGGGAGCTGTTTTTT.

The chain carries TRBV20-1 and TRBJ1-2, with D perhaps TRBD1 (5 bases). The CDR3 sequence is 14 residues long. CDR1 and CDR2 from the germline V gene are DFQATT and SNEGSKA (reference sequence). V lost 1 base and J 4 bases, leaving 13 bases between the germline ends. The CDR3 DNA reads TGCAGTGCTAGAGGATCAGGGAAGAGCTATGGCTACACCTTC. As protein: CSARGSGKSYGYTF.

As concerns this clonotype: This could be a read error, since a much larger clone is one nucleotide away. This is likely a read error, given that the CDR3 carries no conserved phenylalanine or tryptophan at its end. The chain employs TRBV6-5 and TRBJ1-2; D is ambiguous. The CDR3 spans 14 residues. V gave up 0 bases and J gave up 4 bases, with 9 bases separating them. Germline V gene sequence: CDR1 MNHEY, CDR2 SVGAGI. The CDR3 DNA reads TGTGCCAGCAGTTACTCGAAAAACAGCTATGGCTACACCTCC. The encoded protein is CASSYSKNSYGYTS.

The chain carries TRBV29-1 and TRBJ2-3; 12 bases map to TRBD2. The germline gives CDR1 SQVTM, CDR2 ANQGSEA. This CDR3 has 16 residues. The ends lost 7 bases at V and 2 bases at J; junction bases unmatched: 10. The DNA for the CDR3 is TGCAGCGGGATGGGTGGACTAGCGGGACTCACAGATACGCAGTATTTT. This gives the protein CSGMGGLAGLTDTQYF.

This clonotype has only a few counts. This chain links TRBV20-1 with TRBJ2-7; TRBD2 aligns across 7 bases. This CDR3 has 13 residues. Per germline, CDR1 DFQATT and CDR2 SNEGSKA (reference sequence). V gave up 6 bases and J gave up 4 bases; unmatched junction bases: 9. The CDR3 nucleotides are TGCAGTGCCAGCGGGACCGTGTTTTACGAGCAGTACTTC. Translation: CSASGTVFYEQYF.

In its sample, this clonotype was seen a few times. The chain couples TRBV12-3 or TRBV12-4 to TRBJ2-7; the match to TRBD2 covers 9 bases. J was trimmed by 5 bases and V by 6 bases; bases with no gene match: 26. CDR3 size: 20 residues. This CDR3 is CASRARLAVVRQRGGDEQYF. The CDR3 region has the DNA TGTGCCAGCAGGGCTAGACTAGCGGTGGTCAGGCAAAGAGGTGGCGACGAGCAGTACTTC.

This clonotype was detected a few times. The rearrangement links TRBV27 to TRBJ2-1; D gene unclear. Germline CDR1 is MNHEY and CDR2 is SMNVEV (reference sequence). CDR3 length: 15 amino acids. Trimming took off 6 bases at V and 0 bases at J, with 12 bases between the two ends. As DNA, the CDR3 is TGTGCCAGCAGCAAGGTAGTGTCCTCCTACAATGAGCAGTTCTTC. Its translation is CASSKVVSSYNEQFF.

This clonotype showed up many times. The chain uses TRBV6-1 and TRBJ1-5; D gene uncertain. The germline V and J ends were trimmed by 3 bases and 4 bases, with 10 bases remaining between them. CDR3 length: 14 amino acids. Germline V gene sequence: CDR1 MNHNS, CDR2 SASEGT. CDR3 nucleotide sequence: TGTGCCAGCAGTGATCGGTCAGAGAATCAGCCCCAGCATTTT. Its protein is CASSDRSENQPQHF.

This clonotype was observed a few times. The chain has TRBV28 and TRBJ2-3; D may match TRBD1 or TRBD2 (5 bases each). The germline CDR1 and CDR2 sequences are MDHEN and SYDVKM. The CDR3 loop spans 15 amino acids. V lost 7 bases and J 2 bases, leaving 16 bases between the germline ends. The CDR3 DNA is TGTGCCAGCATCCAAATGGGGGACCCCACAGATACGCAGTATTTT. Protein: CASIQMGDPTDTQYF. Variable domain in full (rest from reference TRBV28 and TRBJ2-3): DVKVTQSSRYLVKRTGEKVFLECVQDMDHENMFWYRQDPGLGLRLIYFSYDVKMKEKGDIPEGYSVSREKKERFSLILESASTNQTSMYLCASIQMGDPTDTQYFGPGTRLTVL.

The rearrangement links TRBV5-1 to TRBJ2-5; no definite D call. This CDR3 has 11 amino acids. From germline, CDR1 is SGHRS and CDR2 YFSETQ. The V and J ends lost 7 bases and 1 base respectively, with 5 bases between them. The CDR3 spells CASEGQETQYF. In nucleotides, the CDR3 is TGCGCCAGCGAAGGCCAAGAGACCCAGTACTTC.

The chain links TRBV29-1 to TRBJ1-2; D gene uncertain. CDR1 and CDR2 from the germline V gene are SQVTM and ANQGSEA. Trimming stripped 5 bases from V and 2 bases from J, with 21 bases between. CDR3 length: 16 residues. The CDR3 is CSVNGLSQLGNYGYTF. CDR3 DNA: TGCAGCGTTAACGGCTTGAGTCAATTAGGGAACTATGGCTACACCTTC.

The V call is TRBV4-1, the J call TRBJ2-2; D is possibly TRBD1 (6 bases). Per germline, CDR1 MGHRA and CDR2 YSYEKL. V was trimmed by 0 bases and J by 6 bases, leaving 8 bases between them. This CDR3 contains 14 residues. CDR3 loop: CASSQDEGAGELFF. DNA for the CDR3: TGCGCCAGCAGCCAAGATGAGGGGGCCGGGGAGCTGTTTTTT.

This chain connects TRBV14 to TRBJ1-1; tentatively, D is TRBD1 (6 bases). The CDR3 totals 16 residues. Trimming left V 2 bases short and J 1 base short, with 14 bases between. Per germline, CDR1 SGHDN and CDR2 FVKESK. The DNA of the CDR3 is TGTGCCAGCAGCCAATTAACAGGGCTCAGGAACACTGAAGCTTTCTTT. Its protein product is CASSQLTGLRNTEAFF. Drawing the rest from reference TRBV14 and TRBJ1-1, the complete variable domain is EAGVTQFPSHSVIEKGQTVTLRCDPISGHDNLYWYRRVMGKEIKFLLHFVKESKQDESGMPNNRFLAERTGGTYSTLKVQPAELEDSGVYFCASSQLTGLRNTEAFFGQGTRLTVV.

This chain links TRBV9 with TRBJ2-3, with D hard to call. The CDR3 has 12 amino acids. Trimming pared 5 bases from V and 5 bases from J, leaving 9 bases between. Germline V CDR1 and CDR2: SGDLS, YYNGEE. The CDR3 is CASSVNVDTQYF. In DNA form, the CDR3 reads TGTGCCAGCAGTGTTAACGTAGATACGCAGTATTTT. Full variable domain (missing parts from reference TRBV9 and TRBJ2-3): DSGVTQTPKHLITATGQRVTLRCSPRSGDLSVYWYQQSLDQGLQFLIQYYNGEERAKGNILERFSAQQFPDLHSELNLSSLELGDSALYFCASSVNVDTQYFGPGTRLTVL.

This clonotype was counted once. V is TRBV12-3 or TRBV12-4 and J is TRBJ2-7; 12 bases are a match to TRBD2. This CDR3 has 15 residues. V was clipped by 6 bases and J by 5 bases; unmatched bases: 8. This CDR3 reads CASSFLAGGSHEQYF. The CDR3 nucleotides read TGTGCCAGCAGCTTTCTAGCGGGAGGGTCCCACGAGCAGTACTTC.

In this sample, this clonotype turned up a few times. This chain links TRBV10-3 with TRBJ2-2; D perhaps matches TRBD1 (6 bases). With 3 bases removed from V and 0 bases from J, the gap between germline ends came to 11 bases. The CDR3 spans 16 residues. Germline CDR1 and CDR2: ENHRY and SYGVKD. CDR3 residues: CAISDRDTANTGELFF. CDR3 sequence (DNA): TGTGCCATCAGTGACCGGGACACCGCGAACACCGGGGAGCTGTTTTTT.

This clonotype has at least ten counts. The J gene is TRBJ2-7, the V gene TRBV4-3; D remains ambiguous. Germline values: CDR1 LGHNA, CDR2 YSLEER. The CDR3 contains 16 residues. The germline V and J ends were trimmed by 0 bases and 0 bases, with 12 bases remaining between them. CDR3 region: CASSQDRHYSSYEQYF. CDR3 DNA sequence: TGCGCCAGCAGCCAAGATCGACATTACAGCTCCTACGAGCAGTACTTC.

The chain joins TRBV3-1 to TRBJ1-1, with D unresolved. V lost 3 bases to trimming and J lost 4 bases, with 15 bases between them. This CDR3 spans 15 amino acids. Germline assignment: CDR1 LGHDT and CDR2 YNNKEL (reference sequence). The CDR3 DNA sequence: TGTGCCAGCAGCCAGGCAGGTATGAGGAGCACTGAAGCTTTCTTT. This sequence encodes CASSQAGMRSTEAFF.